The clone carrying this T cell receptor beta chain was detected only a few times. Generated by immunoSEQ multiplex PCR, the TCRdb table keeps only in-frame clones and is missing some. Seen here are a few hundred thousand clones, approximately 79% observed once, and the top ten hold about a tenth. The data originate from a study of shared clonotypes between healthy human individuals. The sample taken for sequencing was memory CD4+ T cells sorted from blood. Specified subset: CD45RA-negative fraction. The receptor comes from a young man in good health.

In nucleotides, the CDR3 is TGTGCCAGCAGTTTGAAATCGGGACAGGGGGTTAAAGGAGAGACCCAGTACTTC. Protein: CASSLKSGQGVKGETQYF. This chain connects TRBV28 to TRBJ2-5; TRBD1 matches 11 bases. The junction had 13 bases not matched to a gene; V was cut back by 3 bases and J by 4 bases. This CDR3 contains 18 residues. Germline loops: CDR1 MDHEN, CDR2 SYDVKM.